These 29 T cell receptor beta chains share one sample of origin, sequenced in a study of long-term antiretroviral therapy in people with HIV. Survey-level resolution applied to immunoSEQ assay v3.0. TCRdb's copy holds only in-frame clones and misses some; the assay was immunoSEQ multiplex PCR. The table includes around 38,000 clones, about 95% detected once. Sequences were derived from unsorted PBMCs, sampled about 9 years after starting antiretroviral therapy. Receptor source: a man under 40 with HIV.

The V and J genes are TRBV15 and TRBJ2-5, with a weak D call TRBD2 (5 bases). Trimming took 5 bases from V and 1 from J, leaving 11 bases between them. The CDR3 contains 14 residues. Germline CDR1 LNHNV, CDR2 YYDKDF (reference sequence). The CDR3 spells CATSPSGFQETQYF. CDR3 nucleotide sequence: TGTGCCACCAGCCCCAGCGGCTTCCAAGAGACCCAGTACTTC.

CDR3 nucleotide sequence: TGTGCCAGCAGCTTGGTGCGGGAAGAGCAGTTCTTC. It codes for CASSLVREEQFF. The J gene is TRBJ2-1, the V gene TRBV5-6; possibly TRBD2 for D (6 bases). Germline values: CDR1 SGHDT, CDR2 YYEEEE. The V end lost 0 bases, the J end lost 10 bases, and 8 bases lay between the germline ends. This CDR3 has 12 residues. The full variable domain, completed using reference TRBV5-6 and TRBJ2-1, is DAGVTQSPTHLIKTRGQQVTLRCSPKSGHDTVSWYQQALGQGPQFIFQYYEEEERQRGNFPDRFSGHQFPNYSSELNVNALLLGDSALYLCASSLVREEQFFGPGTRLTVL.

The chain uses TRBV7-9 and TRBJ1-3; D unclear. Germline V gene sequence: CDR1 SEHNR, CDR2 FQNEAQ (reference sequence). Trimming left V 5 bases short and J 0 bases short, with 14 bases between. This CDR3 contains 16 residues. CDR3 sequence reads: CASSQVRGISGNTIYF. DNA for the CDR3: TGTGCCAGCAGCCAAGTTCGCGGGATCTCTGGAAACACCATATATTTT.

This clone was detected only once. The chain combines TRBV19 with TRBJ2-5; D is possibly TRBD1 (6 bases). CDR3 length: 12 residues. The V and J ends lost 3 bases and 5 bases respectively, with 7 bases between them. Germline CDR1 and CDR2: LNHDA and SQIVND (reference sequence). CDR3 region: CASSIQGETQYF. In DNA, the CDR3 is TGTGCCAGTAGTATCCAGGGGGAGACCCAGTACTTC.

V usage is TRBV7-8 and J usage is TRBJ1-4; D call uncertain. Looked up from germline, CDR1 is SGHVS and CDR2 is FQNEAQ. V dropped 6 bases and J dropped 6 bases, with 5 bases sitting between them. The CDR3 totals 11 residues. The CDR3, as DNA: TGTGCCAGCAGGAGCGATGAAAAACTGTTTTTT. Its protein is CASRSDEKLFF.

The chain has TRBV5-1 and TRBJ2-1; 9 bases are a match to TRBD2. The V and J ends lost 0 bases and 3 bases, in that order; junction bases with no gene match: 4. The V gene's germline CDR1 is SGHRS and CDR2 YFSETQ. CDR3 size: 16 residues. The CDR3 sequence: CASSLVGGGDYNEQFF. DNA of the CDR3: TGCGCCAGCAGCTTGGTGGGCGGGGGGGACTACAATGAGCAGTTCTTC.

The V call is TRBV2, the J call TRBJ2-7, with D perhaps matching TRBD1 (5 bases). Deletions cut 3 bases from V and 0 bases from J, with 12 bases between. The CDR3 is 15 residues long. Germline V CDR1 and CDR2: SNHLY, FYNNEI. CDR3 in DNA: TGTGCCAGCAGTGAGACTTTAGGGGACTCCTACGAGCAGTACGTC. Amino acid sequence: CASSETLGDSYEQYV.

The V and J genes are TRBV5-1 and TRBJ2-6; perhaps TRBD2 as D (5 bases). The ends were cut back, 0 bases at V and 1 base at J, with 5 bases in the middle. There are 15 residues in the CDR3. From germline, CDR1 is SGHRS and CDR2 YFSETQ. The CDR3 here is CASSLGGSGANVLTF. CDR3 bases: TGCGCCAGCAGCTTGGGCGGGTCTGGGGCCAACGTCCTGACTTTC.

The chain has TRBV6-1 and TRBJ1-1; the D gene is possibly TRBD1 (5 bases). CDR1 is MNHNS, CDR2 SASEGT, per germline. CDR3 length: 13 residues. V was pared by 5 bases and J by 3 bases, with 10 bases between. In DNA, the CDR3 is TGTGCCAGCAGTCTGGGACCGGACACTGAAGCTTTCTTT. This encodes CASSLGPDTEAFF.

This sequence joins TRBV2 and TRBJ1-4; D uncertain. This CDR3 spans 13 amino acids. The germline V gene encodes CDR1 SNHLY and CDR2 FYNNEI. Trimming left V 9 bases short and J 0 bases short, with 8 bases between. The CDR3 DNA sequence: TGTGCCAGGGAGGGAGCAACTAATGAAAAACTGTTTTTT. This sequence encodes CAREGATNEKLFF.

The V gene is TRBV29-1, the J gene TRBJ2-5; 8 bases line up with TRBD1. CDR1 and CDR2 from the germline V gene are SQVTM and ANQGSEA. The CDR3 spans 13 residues. V was pared by 6 bases and J by 5 bases, with 8 bases of the junction left unmatched. CDR3 DNA sequence: TGCAGCGTCCGACAGGGGTTGAGGGAGACCCAGTACTTC. This translates into CSVRQGLRETQYF.

For the CDR3, the DNA is TGTGCCAGCAGTTACTCGATGGGGGTAGGAACCGGGGAGCTGTTTTTT. It specifies CASSYSMGVGTGELFF. This chain links TRBV6-5 with TRBJ2-2; D assignment may be TRBD1 or TRBD2 (5 bases each). This CDR3 region has 16 residues. Germline lookup yields CDR1 MNHEY and CDR2 SVGAGI. Trimming shortened V by 0 bases and J by 5 bases, and 13 bases separated the two germline ends.

The chain carries TRBV4-1 and TRBJ2-7; possible D gene TRBD2, 7 bases. Trimming stripped 0 bases from V and 6 bases from J, with 15 bases between. The length of the CDR3 is 15 residues. Looked up from germline, CDR1 is MGHRA and CDR2 is YSYEKL. Written as DNA, the CDR3 is TGCGCCAGCAGCCAAGATCATAGTGGGGGGGCCGAGCAGTACTTC. As protein: CASSQDHSGGAEQYF.

The chain is built from TRBV7-2 and TRBJ2-1; 8 positions match TRBD2. The CDR3 sequence is 14 residues long. Germline V CDR1 and CDR2: SGHTA, FQGNSA. V lost 3 bases to trimming and J lost 8 bases; unmatched junction nucleotides: 6. This CDR3 is CASSFNGGAHEQFF. The CDR3 DNA reads as TGTGCCAGCAGCTTTAACGGGGGGGCCCATGAGCAGTTCTTC.

This clone came up once. This chain links TRBV25-1 with TRBJ1-6; D uncertain. Germline CDR1 is MGHDK and CDR2 is SYGVNS. V lost 4 bases and J lost 7, with 17 bases in between. The CDR3 totals 16 residues. The CDR3 sequence is CASSGPYAISNSPLHF. The CDR3 region has the DNA TGTGCCAGCAGTGGCCCGTACGCGATAAGCAATTCACCCCTCCACTTT.

The chain joins TRBV6-5 to TRBJ2-5; perhaps D is TRBD1 or TRBD2 (6 bases each). Between the trimmed V and J ends, which lost 4 bases and 3 bases, there was a span of 18 bases. CDR1 and CDR2 from the germline V gene are MNHEY and SVGAGI. CDR3 length: 16 residues. In DNA form, the CDR3 reads TGTGCCAGCAGTTCCCCCGCGGGACATACTAAAGAGACCCAGTACTTC. Translating it yields CASSSPAGHTKETQYF.

In DNA, the CDR3 is TGTGCCAGCAGTTTCGGGGGGCTCAATCAGCCCCAGCATTTT. Translating gives CASSFGGLNQPQHF. The chain uses TRBV28 and TRBJ1-5, with TRBD1 as a possible D gene (6 bases). V lost 3 bases and J 3 bases, leaving 9 bases between the germline ends. In germline, CDR1 is MDHEN, CDR2 SYDVKM. The CDR3 totals 14 residues.

The chain employs TRBV5-6 and TRBJ1-2; D is undetermined. Trimming removed 4 bases from V and 6 bases from J, with 13 bases in between. The CDR3 sequence is 13 residues long. The germline gives CDR1 SGHDT, CDR2 YYEEEE. CDR3 coding DNA: TGTGCCAGCAGCCCACGAAGACAAAATGGCTACACCTTC. This codes for CASSPRRQNGYTF.

The chain carries TRBV2 and TRBJ1-2; 7 nucleotides line up with TRBD1. CDR1 and CDR2 from the germline V gene are SNHLY and FYNNEI. The CDR3 extends over 14 amino acids. The V segment lost 6 bases and the J segment 9 bases; nucleotides outside the gene matches: 13. The CDR3 nucleotides are TGTGCCAGCAGGGAACAGGGGTATGGGAATAGCTACACCTTC. It codes for CASREQGYGNSYTF.

The V call is TRBV6-5, the J call TRBJ2-1; 8 nucleotides agree with TRBD1. Looked up from germline, CDR1 is MNHEY and CDR2 is SVGAGI. J gave up 9 bases and V 0 bases, and 4 bases lay outside the gene matches. This CDR3 spans 14 amino acids. CDR3 amino acids: CASSYSRTGSEQFF. CDR3 in DNA: TGTGCCAGCAGTTACTCGAGGACAGGGAGTGAGCAGTTCTTC.

The rearrangement links TRBV13 to TRBJ2-1; D may be TRBD2 (5 bases). The ends were cut back, 1 base at V and 8 bases at J, with 12 bases in the middle. Germline lookup yields CDR1 PRHDT and CDR2 FYEKMQ (reference sequence). This CDR3 spans 14 amino acids. CDR3: CASSLAGKGHEQFF. The DNA of the CDR3 is TGTGCCAGCAGCTTAGCCGGGAAAGGCCATGAGCAGTTCTTC.

The chain joins TRBV29-1 to TRBJ2-3; 8 bases map to TRBD1. Germline values: CDR1 SQVTM, CDR2 ANQGSEA. Trimming at V came to 5 bases and at J to 3 bases, leaving 13 bases not matched to a gene. The CDR3 is 16 amino acids. The DNA of the CDR3 is TGCAGCGTTTTTACGGTACAGGGGGAACGGACAGATACGCAGTATTTT. Amino acid sequence: CSVFTVQGERTDTQYF.

This clone was seen once. The chain couples TRBV19 to TRBJ2-5, with D possibly being TRBD1 (5 bases). There are 17 residues in the CDR3. V was trimmed by 3 bases and J by 1 base, leaving 18 bases between them. Germline assignment: CDR1 LNHDA and CDR2 SQIVND (reference sequence). Here the CDR3 reads CASSIRAGPRIQETQYF. The DNA of the CDR3 is TGTGCCAGTAGTATTCGGGCAGGGCCCAGGATCCAAGAGACCCAGTACTTC.

The V call is TRBV6-5, the J call TRBJ2-1, with D hard to call. Trimming took 3 bases from V and 5 from J, leaving 17 bases between them. The CDR3 spans 16 residues. Germline V gives CDR1 MNHEY, CDR2 SVGAGI. The chain's CDR3 is CASSYSSGEIDNEQFF. In nucleotides, the CDR3 is TGTGCCAGCAGTTATTCTTCGGGTGAGATTGACAATGAGCAGTTCTTC.

The V call is TRBV6-5, the J call TRBJ2-5; unclear D gene. Germline values: CDR1 MNHEY, CDR2 SVGAGI. The CDR3 covers 14 residues. The V gene lost 5 bases and the J gene lost 4 bases, with 14 bases spanning the gap. Here the CDR3 DNA reads TGTGCCAGCAGTGCCGAGGTGGGTCGAGAGACCCAGTACTTC. Its protein is CASSAEVGRETQYF.

The chain couples TRBV6-6 to TRBJ2-1; the match to TRBD2 covers 12 bases. With V trimmed by 0 bases and J by 14 bases, 5 bases remained unmatched. The germline gives CDR1 MNHNY, CDR2 SVGAGI (reference sequence). This CDR3 region has 14 residues. In DNA form, the CDR3 reads TGTGCCAGCAGTTACTCGTCTAGCGGGGGGGCCGAGTTCTTC. This gives the protein CASSYSSSGGAEFF.

The rearrangement uses TRBV6-5 and TRBJ2-3, with D perhaps matching TRBD1 (5 bases). Trimming shortened V by 6 bases and J by 0 bases, and 13 bases separated the two germline ends. From germline, CDR1 is MNHEY and CDR2 SVGAGI. This CDR3 has 15 residues. This chain's CDR3 is CASRPWTPSTDTQYF. In DNA form, the CDR3 reads TGTGCCAGCAGACCTTGGACACCTAGCACAGATACGCAGTATTTT.

The chain employs TRBV7-9 and TRBJ2-2; possible D gene TRBD2, 6 bases. This CDR3 has 12 residues. With 4 bases removed from V and 8 bases from J, the gap between germline ends came to 8 bases. CDR1 and CDR2 (germline): SEHNR, FQNEAQ (reference sequence). CDR3 nucleotide sequence: TGTGCCAGCAGCTGGGAGGCAGGGGAGCTGTTTTTT. The encoded protein is CASSWEAGELFF. Together with reference TRBV7-9 and TRBJ2-2, the CDR3 gives the full variable domain: DTGVSQNPRHKITKRGQNVTFRCDPISEHNRLYWYRQTLGQGPEFLTYFQNEAQLEKSRLLSDRFSAERPKGSFSTLEIQRTEQGDSAMYLCASSWEAGELFFGEGSRLTVL.

V and J are TRBV4-1 and TRBJ2-1; 8 nucleotides match TRBD2. The germline CDR1 and CDR2 sequences are MGHRA and YSYEKL. CDR3 size: 17 residues. V shed 4 bases and J 7 bases; nucleotides not matched to a gene: 15. Written as DNA, the CDR3 is TGCGCCAGCAGCCCTCCCTATGGCCAGCGGGGGAGGAATGAGCAGTTCTTC. Its translation: CASSPPYGQRGRNEQFF.